Sequencing of this TCR beta chain was carried out in a study of T-cell memory formation after mild COVID-19. This clonotype occurred a few times. The CDR3 spans 15 residues. Via MiXCR, TCRdb re-called the 5' RACE reads, giving one row per CDR3 protein. The data contain around 160,000 distinct CDR3 sequences, more than 9% of them singletons. The sequence derives from a man younger than 35 who had mild COVID-19 (a few samples of this study predate the infection). Cell type and time point are not known. The sequenced sample was PBMCs or a T cell subset sorted from them (not recorded which). The chain links TRBV21-1 to TRBJ1-5; the table's D call, TRBD1, has no DNA check behind it. TRBV21-1 is assigned pseudogene status. The CDR3, as DNA: TGTGCCAGCAGCCTCAAGGGGGTGAGCAATCAGCCCCAGCATTTT. It is translated as CASSLKGVSNQPQHF.